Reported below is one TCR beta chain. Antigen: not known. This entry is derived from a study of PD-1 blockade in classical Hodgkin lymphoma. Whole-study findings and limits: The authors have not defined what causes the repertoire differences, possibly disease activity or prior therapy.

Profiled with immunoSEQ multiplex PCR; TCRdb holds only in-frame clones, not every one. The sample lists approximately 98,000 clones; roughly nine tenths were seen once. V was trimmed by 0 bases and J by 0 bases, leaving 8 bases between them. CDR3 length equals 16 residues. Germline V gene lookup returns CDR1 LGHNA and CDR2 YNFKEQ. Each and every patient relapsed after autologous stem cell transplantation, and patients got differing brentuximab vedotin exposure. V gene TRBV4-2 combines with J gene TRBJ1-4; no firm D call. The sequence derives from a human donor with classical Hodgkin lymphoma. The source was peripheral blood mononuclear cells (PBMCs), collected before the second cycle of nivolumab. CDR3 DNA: TGTGCCAGCAGCCAAGATGTGGCAACAACTAATGAAAAACTGTTTTTT. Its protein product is CASSQDVATTNEKLFF.